Following are 14 T cell receptor beta chains from one sample sequenced in a study of blood T cell repertoires in COVID-19. Clones were read by immunoSEQ multiplex PCR, and TCRdb kept only the in-frame ones, dropping some. In the table there are approximately 53,000 clones, 82% of which are singletons. The sequenced material came from peripheral blood. Source of these receptors: a woman aged 55-70 years with acute or convalescent COVID-19.

The chain carries TRBV19 and TRBJ1-5; D might be TRBD1 (6 bases). Germline loops: CDR1 LNHDA, CDR2 SQIVND (reference sequence). The V end was cut by 3 bases, the J end by 4 bases, with 10 bases between. The CDR3 totals 14 residues. The DNA for the CDR3 is TGTGCCAGTAGTATGAATAGGGGGAATCAGCCCCAGCATTTT. Protein sequence: CASSMNRGNQPQHF.

The genes are TRBV5-1 and TRBJ1-1; the match to TRBD1 covers 7 bases. There are 18 residues in the CDR3. V lost 2 bases and J lost 3; bases outside the gene matches: 16. Germline V gene data show CDR1 as SGHRS and CDR2 as YFSETQ. CDR3 in DNA: TGCGCCAGCAGCTTAAGAAGACAGGGACGGGGTGAGGACACTGAAGCTTTCTTT. This translates into CASSLRRQGRGEDTEAFF. Full variable domain (outside the CDR3, taken from reference TRBV5-1 and TRBJ1-1): KAGVTQTPRYLIKTRGQQVTLSCSPISGHRSVSWYQQTPGQGLQFLFEYFSETQRNKGNFPGRFSGRQFSNSRSEMNVSTLELGDSALYLCASSLRRQGRGEDTEAFFGQGTRLTVV.

This chain joins TRBV24-1 and TRBJ1-5; TRBD1 aligns across 7 bases. Trimming cost V 5 bases and J 5 bases; bases outside gene matches: 11. The CDR3 has 16 residues. Looked up from germline, CDR1 is KGHDR and CDR2 is SFDVKD. The CDR3 DNA sequence: TGTGCCACCAGTGGGGCGTACGGGACAGCTCATCAGCCCCAGCATTTT. Amino acid sequence: CATSGAYGTAHQPQHF.

This clone appeared a single time. This sequence joins TRBV29-1 and TRBJ1-3, with TRBD1 identical over 7 bases. Trimming cost V 3 bases and J 1 base; bases outside gene matches: 0. Per the germline V gene, CDR1 is SQVTM and CDR2 is ANQGSEA. The CDR3 extends over 13 amino acids. The CDR3 here is CSVEDRSGNTIYF. In DNA form, the CDR3 reads TGCAGCGTTGAGGACAGGTCTGGAAACACCATATATTTT.

The chain links TRBV27 to TRBJ2-7, with D hard to call. Trimming took 1 base from V and 2 from J, leaving 12 bases between them. This CDR3 has 15 amino acids. CDR1 is MNHEY and CDR2 is SMNVEV in the germline V gene (reference sequence). CDR3 amino acids: CASSLWSARTYEQYF. CDR3 in DNA: TGTGCCAGCAGTTTATGGTCGGCCAGGACCTACGAGCAGTACTTC.

This clone was detected a few times. V usage is TRBV2 and J usage is TRBJ2-7, with a tentative D call TRBD2 (5 bases). Germline V gene sequence: CDR1 SNHLY, CDR2 FYNNEI. Trimming cost V 8 bases and J 2 bases, with 13 bases left between them. The CDR3 runs to 13 residues. The CDR3 loop reads CASRQDLAYEQYF. CDR3 DNA sequence: TGTGCCAGCCGGCAGGACTTGGCCTACGAGCAGTACTTC.

This clone was picked up one time. The chain links TRBV28 to TRBJ1-5; D may be TRBD1 (6 bases). CDR3 size: 15 residues. The V and J ends lost 6 bases and 3 bases respectively, with 15 bases between them. Germline V lookup: CDR1 MDHEN, CDR2 SYDVKM. The CDR3 here is CASSSLDRNNQPQHF. CDR3 coding DNA: TGTGCCAGCAGCTCCCTCGACAGGAACAATCAGCCCCAGCATTTT.

The chain joins TRBV7-9 to TRBJ1-1; TRBD1 might be the D (6 bases). This CDR3 contains 16 residues. From germline, CDR1 is SEHNR and CDR2 FQNEAQ (reference sequence). Trimming shortened V by 4 bases and J by 1 base, and 16 bases separated the two germline ends. CDR3 region: CASSWTPGDENTEAFF. CDR3 in DNA: TGTGCCAGCAGCTGGACACCAGGGGACGAGAACACTGAAGCTTTCTTT.

This clone is a singleton in its sample. The chain employs TRBV12-3 or TRBV12-4 and TRBJ2-7; a weak D match, TRBD2 (5 bases). V was shortened by 6 bases and J by 2 bases, with 11 bases between the two germline ends. The CDR3 is 13 amino acids. In nucleotides, the CDR3 is TGTGCCAGCAGCGCCGGGATCGCCTACGAGCAGTACTTC. Translating it yields CASSAGIAYEQYF.

This sequence joins TRBV28 and TRBJ2-5, with D uncertain. Looked up from germline, CDR1 is MDHEN and CDR2 is SYDVKM. V shed 2 bases and J shed 2 bases, with 12 bases lying between them. This CDR3 contains 15 residues. This chain's CDR3 is CASSLEYGRQETQYF. The DNA for the CDR3 is TGTGCCAGCAGTTTAGAATATGGCAGACAAGAGACCCAGTACTTC.

The chain recombines TRBV5-1 with TRBJ2-3; 14 bases are a match to TRBD2. Losses at the gene ends were 5 bases for V and 4 bases for J; bases not matched to a gene: 6. This CDR3 is built from 16 residues. In germline, CDR1 is SGHRS, CDR2 YFSETQ. The DNA for the CDR3 is TGCGCCAGCAGGATGGGGACTAGCGGGGGCCCAGATACGCAGTATTTT. It encodes CASRMGTSGGPDTQYF.

The CDR3 is CASSDLSGANEKLFF. In DNA form, the CDR3 reads TGTGCCAGTAGTGACCTTTCGGGGGCTAATGAAAAACTGTTTTTT. V is TRBV19 and J is TRBJ1-4, with a weak D call TRBD1 (5 bases). The CDR3 runs 15 residues. Germline CDR1 is LNHDA and CDR2 is SQIVND (reference sequence). V was cut by 5 bases and J by 3 bases, with 13 bases left in between.

The chain carries TRBV18 and TRBJ2-7; D is undetermined. The CDR3 has 14 amino acids. Looked up from germline, CDR1 is KGHSH and CDR2 is LQKENI. Trimming pared 2 bases from V and 1 base from J, leaving 9 bases between. CDR3 DNA: TGTGCCAGCTCACCATTCCGAGGATCCTACGAGCAGTACTTC. It yields the protein CASSPFRGSYEQYF.

This chain joins TRBV19 and TRBJ2-2, with 8 positions matching TRBD1. The CDR3 is 16 residues long. The V gene's germline CDR1 is LNHDA and CDR2 SQIVND (reference sequence). Trimming at V came to 5 bases and at J to 4 bases, leaving 9 bases not matched to a gene. CDR3 amino acids: CASSPRTGWFTGELFF. The DNA for the CDR3 is TGTGCCAGTAGTCCCAGGACAGGGTGGTTCACCGGGGAGCTGTTTTTT.